The T cell receptor (beta chain) under discussion was sequenced for a study of Graves' ophthalmopathy and Graves' hyperthyroidism. Amplified TCR beta CDR3 regions were obtained using RNA transcripts as template. In the first round, RT-PCR was carried out with HTBI primers, and a multiplex PCR formed the second round. TCRdb processed the multiplex PCR reads anew with MiXCR; each CDR3 protein has one entry. In the table there are hundreds of thousands of distinct CDR3 sequences, 20% to 25% of which are singletons. Looked up from germline, CDR1 is MNHEY and CDR2 is SMNVEV (reference sequence). V was clipped by 3 bases and J by 7 bases, with 10 bases between them. The CDR3 is 13 amino acids. Diagnosis relied on clinical symptoms, serum thyroxine, TRAb, thyroid ultrasound and orbital computed tomography.

This chain uses TRBV27 with TRBJ1-5, with D unclear. The sequenced sample consisted of peripheral blood. The TCR was taken from a woman under 30 with stable Graves' hyperthyroidism. Some clones in this sample may be carry-over from other donors' samples. In DNA, the CDR3 is TGTGCCAGCAGTTTCGGGTCTAAGCAGCCCCAGCATTTT. It specifies CASSFGSKQPQHF.